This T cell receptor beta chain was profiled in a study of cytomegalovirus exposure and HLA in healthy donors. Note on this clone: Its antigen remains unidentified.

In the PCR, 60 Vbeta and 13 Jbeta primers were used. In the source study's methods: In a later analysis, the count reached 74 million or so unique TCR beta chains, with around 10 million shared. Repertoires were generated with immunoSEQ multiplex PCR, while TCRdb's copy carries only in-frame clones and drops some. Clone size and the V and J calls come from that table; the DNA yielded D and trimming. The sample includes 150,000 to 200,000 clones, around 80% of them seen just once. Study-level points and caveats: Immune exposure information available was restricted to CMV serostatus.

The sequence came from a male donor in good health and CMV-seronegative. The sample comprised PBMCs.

The CDR3 is CASSLVASWRFYGYTF. The CDR3 DNA follows: TGTGCCAGCAGCTTGGTGGCCTCCTGGCGGTTCTATGGCTACACCTTC. The V call is TRBV5-6, the J call TRBJ1-2, with no clear D. This CDR3 region has 16 residues. Per germline, CDR1 SGHDT and CDR2 YYEEEE. Trimming took 0 bases from V and 4 from J, leaving 16 bases between them.